These 24 T cell receptor beta chains came from one sample sequenced in a study of CD8 T cells in ankylosing spondylitis (dated by TCRdb to 2016 to 2017). The method behind the library was 5' RACE. TCRdb lists the instrument as Illumina HiSeq 2500. TCRdb redid the processing of the public reads, applying fastp at Q25 and MiXCR, and retained in-frame beta chains. Every entry covers one CDR3 protein and lists the most common genes and DNA from its rows. The sample records about 160,000 distinct CDR3 sequences, around 18% of which are singletons. The leading ten clones occupy over 7% of the sample. Sequencing was done on a sample of blood, either unsorted or a sorted T cell fraction (not recorded which). The receptor set was obtained from a male donor with ankylosing spondylitis or in good health (not recorded which).

This clonotype was found many times. The V call is TRBV27, the J call TRBJ1-4, with 8 nucleotides matching TRBD1. The CDR3 loop spans 15 amino acids. With V trimmed by 3 bases and J by 5 bases, 5 bases remained unmatched. Germline values: CDR1 MNHEY, CDR2 SMNVEV (reference sequence). CDR3 loop: CASSFGTGANEKLFF. The CDR3 bases are TGTGCCAGCAGTTTCGGGACAGGCGCAAATGAAAAACTGTTTTTT.

This clonotype was counted ten times or more. The rearrangement joins TRBV21-1 to TRBJ2-3. TRBV21-1 is a recognized pseudogene. The CDR3 spans 15 residues. DNA of the CDR3: TGTGCCAGCCCCGATGCCATCGGTTTCACAGATACGCAGTATTTT. It encodes CASPDAIGFTDTQYF.

This clonotype was found many times. This chain connects TRBV5-1 to TRBJ2-7; 10 positions agree with TRBD2. The trim removed 1 base at V and 6 bases at J, leaving 7 bases unmatched. The CDR3 is 15 amino acids. Germline CDR1 is SGHRS and CDR2 is YFSETQ. The CDR3 protein is CASSLQASGSSEQYF. The CDR3 coding sequence is TGCGCCAGCAGCTTGCAAGCTAGCGGGAGCTCCGAGCAGTACTTC.

This clonotype has ten or more counts. The V and J genes are TRBV20-1 and TRBJ1-6; no clear D gene. This CDR3 is 14 amino acids long. With 6 bases removed from V and 3 bases from J, the gap between germline ends came to 12 bases. Germline V gene data show CDR1 as DFQATT and CDR2 as SNEGSKA (reference sequence). The CDR3 DNA follows: TGCAGTGCGAATCAGAGGTTCTATAATTCACCCCTCCACTTT. Encoded protein: CSANQRFYNSPLHF.

This clonotype was counted ten times or more. This sequence joins TRBV5-1 and TRBJ2-3, with D uncertain. Trimming removed 5 bases from V and 0 bases from J, with 7 bases in between. This CDR3 is built from 13 residues. CDR1 is SGHRS and CDR2 is YFSETQ in the germline V gene. The CDR3, as DNA: TGCGCCAGCAGGCCGCCCAGCACAGATACGCAGTATTTT. Residues: CASRPPSTDTQYF.

This sequence joins TRBV4-2 and TRBJ1-1; weak D call: TRBD1 (5 bases). Trimming removed 5 bases at V and 5 bases at J, with 18 bases between. In germline, CDR1 is LGHNA, CDR2 YNFKEQ. The CDR3 runs 15 residues. CDR3 nucleotide sequence: TGTGCCAGCAGCGGTGCTGGAGGGGAGGGAACTGAAGCTTTCTTT. Its translation: CASSGAGGEGTEAFF.

This clonotype has only a few counts. The V and J genes are TRBV12-3 or TRBV12-4 and TRBJ2-5, with 8 bases fitting TRBD1. The CDR3 has 15 residues. With 5 bases clipped from V and 1 base from J, the junction kept 6 bases outside the gene matches. CDR3 protein: CASSPPDRGQETQYF. CDR3 DNA: TGTGCCAGCAGTCCTCCTGACAGGGGCCAAGAGACCCAGTACTTC.

This clonotype appeared many times. The rearrangement uses TRBV19 and TRBJ1-5; 10 bases are shared with TRBD1. Germline-derived CDR1 and CDR2 are LNHDA and SQIVND (reference sequence). The CDR3 is 15 amino acids. J lost 4 bases, V lost 8 bases, and 8 bases had no gene match. The CDR3 spells CASAEGTGVNQPQHF. The DNA of the CDR3 is TGTGCCAGTGCGGAGGGGACAGGGGTTAATCAGCCCCAGCATTTT.

The gene calls are TRBV5-1 and TRBJ2-4; 7 bases align to TRBD1. This CDR3 region has 18 residues. From germline, CDR1 is SGHRS and CDR2 YFSETQ. V lost 3 bases, J lost 0 bases, and 12 bases stayed unmatched. The CDR3 region has the DNA TGCGCCAGCAGCTCAATTCCTAACAGGGGATTAGCCAAAAACATTCAGTACTTC. This encodes CASSSIPNRGLAKNIQYF.

There are a few counts of this clonotype. The DNA of the CDR3 is TGCAGCGTTGAAGATCTTAGCAGGGGATCCCCAGATACGCAGTATTTT. It translates to CSVEDLSRGSPDTQYF. V and J are TRBV29-1 and TRBJ2-3; possible D gene TRBD1, 6 bases. Trimming took off 0 bases at V and 4 bases at J, with 17 bases between the two ends. Germline values: CDR1 SQVTM, CDR2 ANQGSEA. The length of the CDR3 is 16 residues.

This clonotype appeared a few times. At one boundary the junction diverges from the germline segment, which might be a read error. The V and J genes are TRBV11-2 and TRBJ2-7, with D hard to call. The CDR3 loop spans 13 amino acids. CDR1 and CDR2 from the germline V gene are SGHAT and FQNNGV. This chain's CDR3 is CASSLGPAEERYF. CDR3 nucleotides: TGTGCCAGCAGCTTAGGGCCGGCCGAGGAGCGGTACTTC.

In this sample, this clonotype turned up many times. V usage is TRBV12-3 or TRBV12-4 and J usage is TRBJ2-7, with D uncertain. With 3 bases removed from V and 1 base from J, the gap between germline ends came to 10 bases. CDR3 length: 14 residues. For the CDR3, the DNA is TGTGCCAGCAGTTTCGACCCCACTTCCTACGAGCAGTACTTC. It is translated as CASSFDPTSYEQYF.

In this sample, this clonotype turned up many times. V gene TRBV5-6 combines with J gene TRBJ2-5, with 9 bases matching TRBD2. The germline gives CDR1 SGHDT, CDR2 YYEEEE. With 2 bases clipped from V and 3 bases from J, the junction kept 5 bases outside the gene matches. The CDR3 is 15 amino acids. Here the CDR3 DNA reads TGTGCCAGCAGCTTAATCCTAGCGGGAAAAGAGACCCAGTACTTC. Protein product: CASSLILAGKETQYF. Based on the CDR3 plus reference TRBV5-6 and TRBJ2-5, the full variable domain is DAGVTQSPTHLIKTRGQQVTLRCSPKSGHDTVSWYQQALGQGPQFIFQYYEEEERQRGNFPDRFSGHQFPNYSSELNVNALLLGDSALYLCASSLILAGKETQYFGPGTRLLVL.

This clonotype was observed at least ten times. The rearrangement joins TRBV20-1 to TRBJ1-1, with TRBD1 matching 9 bases. Per the germline V gene, CDR1 is DFQATT and CDR2 is SNEGSKA (reference sequence). The CDR3 loop spans 13 amino acids. Unmatched junction bases numbered 10, after V lost 6 bases and J lost 8 bases. The CDR3 loop is CSASRDRVTEAFF. Here the CDR3 DNA reads TGCAGTGCAAGCCGGGACAGGGTAACAGAAGCTTTCTTT.

The chain recombines TRBV29-1 with TRBJ1-3; a possible D gene is TRBD1 (6 bases). The CDR3 has 12 residues. Germline values: CDR1 SQVTM, CDR2 ANQGSEA. In DNA form, the CDR3 reads TGCAGTGGCGGGGACATGGGAAACACCATATATTTT. This sequence encodes CSGGDMGNTIYF.

Only a few counts were recorded for this clonotype. The chain joins TRBV24-1 to TRBJ2-1; D perhaps matches TRBD2 (5 bases). Germline values: CDR1 KGHDR, CDR2 SFDVKD. The CDR3 is 18 residues long. Trimming took off 2 bases at V and 8 bases at J, with 24 bases between the two ends. This chain's CDR3 is CATSDSPQSTNYGDEQFF. In DNA, the CDR3 is TGTGCCACCAGTGATTCCCCGCAGTCGACCAATTACGGGGATGAGCAGTTCTTC.

As concerns this clonotype: One base away lies a much larger clone, so this may be a sequencing read error. The V and J genes are TRBV29-1 and TRBJ2-1; D is tentatively TRBD1 or TRBD2 (5 bases each). Germline V gene sequence: CDR1 SQVTM, CDR2 ANQGSEA. The CDR3 is 11 residues long. The DNA for the CDR3 is TGCAGCGTTGAAGAGGGGGTAGGCACAGTCTTC. It specifies CSVEEGVGTVF.

This chain connects TRBV28 to TRBJ2-3; D is unclear. The CDR3 sequence is 11 residues long. CDR1 and CDR2 (germline): MDHEN, SYDVKM. V dropped 10 bases and J dropped 4 bases, with 9 bases sitting between them. CDR3 coding DNA: TGTGCCACCCACTGGGCAGATACGCAGTATTTT. Residues: CATHWADTQYF.

This clonotype has a count of ten or more. This chain links TRBV20-1 with TRBJ2-7; TRBD1 matches at 9 bases. Unmatched junction bases numbered 15, after V lost 0 bases and J lost 6 bases. The CDR3 contains 17 residues. CDR1 DFQATT and CDR2 SNEGSKA come from the germline V gene (reference sequence). CDR3 in amino acids: CSARDRYSDRGIFEQYF. CDR3 sequence (DNA): TGCAGTGCTAGAGATAGGTATTCGGACAGGGGTATTTTCGAGCAGTACTTC.

This clonotype occurred a few times. The chain employs TRBV5-1 and TRBJ2-5; D may correspond to TRBD1 or TRBD2 (5 bases each). Germline CDR1 reads SGHRS; CDR2 reads YFSETQ. The CDR3 is 14 residues long. Trimming stripped 4 bases from V and 0 bases from J, with 10 bases between. The CDR3 DNA sequence: TGCGCCAGCAGCACAGGACTGGACCAAGAGACCCAGTACTTC. This translates into CASSTGLDQETQYF.

The chain employs TRBV2 and TRBJ2-1; no clear D. V lost 6 bases and J lost 6, with 9 bases in between. The CDR3 is 12 amino acids. The V gene's germline CDR1 is SNHLY and CDR2 FYNNEI. In DNA, the CDR3 is TGTGCCAGCAGGAGGTCTGGCAATGAGCAGTTCTTC. Its protein product is CASRRSGNEQFF.

This clonotype came up many times. This chain joins TRBV6-1 and TRBJ2-3; TRBD1 might be the D (6 bases). V lost 5 bases, J lost 4 bases, and 13 bases lay in between. CDR3 length equals 14 residues. Germline loops: CDR1 MNHNS, CDR2 SASEGT. CDR3 bases: TGTGCCAGCAGTCAGGGACATCCTCCAGATACGCAGTATTTT. Residues: CASSQGHPPDTQYF.

This clonotype has more than one count but fewer than ten. The rearrangement joins TRBV28 to TRBJ1-2; 7 bases line up with TRBD1. The CDR3 contains 17 residues. With V trimmed by 2 bases and J by 3 bases, 12 bases remained unmatched. Germline V CDR1 and CDR2: MDHEN, SYDVKM. The chain's CDR3 is CASSLRTVPGQHYGYTF. The CDR3 DNA is TGTGCCAGCAGTTTACGGACTGTACCGGGACAGCACTATGGCTACACCTTC.

This clonotype occurred many times. This chain's CDR3 is CASKKDSLNEKLFF. The CDR3 DNA reads as TGTGCCAGCAAGAAGGACAGCCTTAATGAAAAACTGTTTTTT. This chain joins TRBV12-3 or TRBV12-4 and TRBJ1-4; D might be TRBD1 (6 bases). Deletions cut 7 bases from V and 4 bases from J, with 13 bases between. The CDR3 loop spans 14 amino acids.